The rows below give T cell receptor beta chains drawn from one sample of a study of blood T cell repertoires in COVID-19. Profiling relied on immunoSEQ multiplex PCR, and the TCRdb table lists in-frame clones only, not all of them. The repertoire holds around 61,000 clones, with about 81% as singletons. Material for sequencing was peripheral blood. These receptors originate from a man older than 75 with acute or convalescent COVID-19. Both conserved end residues are part of each CDR3. A D gene is named only where the DNA matches it firmly.

v_call	d_call	j_call	cdr3_aa	cdr3_nt
TRBV7-2	TRBD2	TRBJ2-1	CASSATSGGAGEQFF	TGTGCCAGCAGCGCCACTAGCGGGGGGGCGGGTGAGCAGTTCTTC
TRBV6-5	TRBD1	TRBJ1-2	CASSLRDSSNYGYTF	TGTGCCAGCAGTCTCCGGGACAGCTCTAACTATGGCTACACCTTC
TRBV9	NA	TRBJ1-6	CASSAWPYNSPLHF	TGTGCCAGCAGCGCCTGGCCCTATAATTCACCCCTCCACTTT
TRBV9	TRBD1	TRBJ1-2	CASSVVDMTGDLNYGYTF	TGTGCCAGCAGCGTAGTGGATATGACAGGGGACCTAAACTATGGCTACACCTTC
TRBV2	TRBD1	TRBJ1-2	CASSRDRGQTNYGYTF	TGTGCCAGCAGTCGGGACAGGGGACAAACTAACTATGGCTACACCTTC
TRBV7-6	NA	TRBJ2-7	CASSLSGRGNEQYF	TGTGCCAGCAGCTTATCGGGCAGGGGCAACGAGCAGTACTTC
TRBV14	TRBD1	TRBJ2-1	CASSYRPGQGSYNEQFF	TGTGCCAGCAGCTATCGACCGGGACAGGGGTCCTACAATGAGCAGTTCTTC
TRBV18	TRBD1	TRBJ1-2	CASSPTGAGGYTF	TGTGCCAGCTCACCGACAGGGGCAGGTGGCTACACCTTC
TRBV7-9	TRBD1	TRBJ1-4	CASSFGQGNEKLFF	TGTGCCAGCAGCTTTGGACAGGGGAATGAAAAACTGTTTTTT
TRBV18	TRBD1	TRBJ1-2	CASSPETGLGGYTF	TGTGCCAGCTCACCTGAGACAGGGCTAGGGGGCTACACCTTC
TRBV4-2	NA	TRBJ2-5	CASSQANFGGGGETQYF	TGTGCCAGCAGCCAAGCAAACTTCGGTGGAGGCGGAGAGACCCAGTACTTC